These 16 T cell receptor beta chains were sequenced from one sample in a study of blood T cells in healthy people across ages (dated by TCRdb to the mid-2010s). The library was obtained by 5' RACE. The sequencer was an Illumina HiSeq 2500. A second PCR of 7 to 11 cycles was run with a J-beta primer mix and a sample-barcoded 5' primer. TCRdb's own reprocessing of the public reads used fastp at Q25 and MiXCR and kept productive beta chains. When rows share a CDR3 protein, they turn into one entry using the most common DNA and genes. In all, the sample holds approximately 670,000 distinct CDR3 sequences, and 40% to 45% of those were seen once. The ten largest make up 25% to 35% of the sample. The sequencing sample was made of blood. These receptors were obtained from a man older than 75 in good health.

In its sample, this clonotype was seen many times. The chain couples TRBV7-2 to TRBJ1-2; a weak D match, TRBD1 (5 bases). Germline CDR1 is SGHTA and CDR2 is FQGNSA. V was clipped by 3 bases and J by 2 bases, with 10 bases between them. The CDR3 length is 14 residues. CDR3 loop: CASSLGGRNYGYTF. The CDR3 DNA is TGTGCCAGCAGCTTGGGGGGAAGGAACTATGGCTACACCTTC.

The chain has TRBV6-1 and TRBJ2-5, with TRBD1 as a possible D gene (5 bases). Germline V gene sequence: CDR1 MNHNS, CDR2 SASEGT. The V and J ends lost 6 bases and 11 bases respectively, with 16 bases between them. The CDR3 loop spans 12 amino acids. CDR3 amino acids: CASSLQGEEQYF. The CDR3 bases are TGTGCCAGCAGCCTCCAGGGTGAGGAGCAGTACTTC.

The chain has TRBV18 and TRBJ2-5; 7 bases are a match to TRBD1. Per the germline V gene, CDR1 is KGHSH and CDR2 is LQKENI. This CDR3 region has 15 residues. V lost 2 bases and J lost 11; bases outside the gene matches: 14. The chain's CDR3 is CASSPYSQGVDEQYF. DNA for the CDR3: TGTGCCAGCTCACCATACTCGCAGGGGGTGGATGAGCAGTACTTC.

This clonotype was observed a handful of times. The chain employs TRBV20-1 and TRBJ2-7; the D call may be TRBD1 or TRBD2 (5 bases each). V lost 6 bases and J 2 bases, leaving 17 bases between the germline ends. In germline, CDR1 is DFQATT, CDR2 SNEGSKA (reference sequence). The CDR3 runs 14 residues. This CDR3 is CSATDGDGPYEQYF. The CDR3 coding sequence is TGCAGTGCAACGGACGGGGACGGGCCCTACGAGCAGTACTTC.

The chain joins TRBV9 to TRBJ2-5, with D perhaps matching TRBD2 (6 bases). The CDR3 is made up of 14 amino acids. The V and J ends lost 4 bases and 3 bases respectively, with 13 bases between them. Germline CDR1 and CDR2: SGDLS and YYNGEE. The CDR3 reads CASSPFGGKETQYF. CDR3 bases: TGTGCCAGCAGCCCATTTGGGGGGAAAGAGACCCAGTACTTC.

The DNA of the CDR3 is TGTGCCAGCAGCTTAGGGCAGGGGGGACTAACATACAATGAGCAGTTCTTC. Residues: CASSLGQGGLTYNEQFF. The rearrangement links TRBV7-2 to TRBJ2-1; perhaps D is TRBD1 or TRBD2 (7 bases each). The germline V gene encodes CDR1 SGHTA and CDR2 FQGNSA. Trimming removed 1 base at V and 4 bases at J, with 17 bases between. The CDR3 spans 17 residues.

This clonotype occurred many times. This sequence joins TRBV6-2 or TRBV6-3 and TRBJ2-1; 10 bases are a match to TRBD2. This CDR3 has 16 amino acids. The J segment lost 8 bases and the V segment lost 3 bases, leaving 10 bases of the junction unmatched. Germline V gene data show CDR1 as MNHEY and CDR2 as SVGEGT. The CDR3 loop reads CASSYTAGGRSDEQFF. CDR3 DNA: TGTGCCAGCAGTTATACAGCGGGGGGGCGTTCTGATGAGCAGTTCTTC.

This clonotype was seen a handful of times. The CDR3 sequence is CASGLAAGALLSSTDTQYF. CDR3 coding DNA: TGTGCTAGTGGTTTGGCGGCAGGGGCACTCCTATCTAGCACAGATACGCAGTATTTT. The chain is built from TRBV12-5 and TRBJ2-3; D is perhaps TRBD1 (6 bases). The CDR3 has 19 amino acids. Looked up from germline, CDR1 is LGHNT and CDR2 is FRNRAP. Deletions cut 1 base from V and 0 bases from J, with 20 bases between. Using reference TRBV12-5 and TRBJ2-3 for the parts outside the CDR3, the full variable domain is DARVTQTPRHKVTEMGQEVTMRCQPILGHNTVFWYRQTMMQGLELLAYFRNRAPLDDSGMPKDRFSAEMPDATLATLKIQPSEPRDSAVYFCASGLAAGALLSSTDTQYFGPGTRLTVL.

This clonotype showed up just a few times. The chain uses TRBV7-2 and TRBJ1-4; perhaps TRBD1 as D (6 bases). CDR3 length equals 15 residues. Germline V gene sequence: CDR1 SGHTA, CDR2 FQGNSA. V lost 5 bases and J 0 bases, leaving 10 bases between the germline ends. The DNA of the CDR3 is TGTGCCAGCAGCCCACGACAGGCAACTAATGAAAAACTGTTTTTT. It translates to CASSPRQATNEKLFF.

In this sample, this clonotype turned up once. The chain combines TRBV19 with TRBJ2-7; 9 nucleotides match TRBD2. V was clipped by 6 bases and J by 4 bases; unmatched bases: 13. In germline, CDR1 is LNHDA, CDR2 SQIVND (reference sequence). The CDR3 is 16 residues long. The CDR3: CASSELTTSGLYEQYF. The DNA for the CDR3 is TGTGCCAGTAGCGAACTCACGACTAGCGGACTATACGAGCAGTACTTC.

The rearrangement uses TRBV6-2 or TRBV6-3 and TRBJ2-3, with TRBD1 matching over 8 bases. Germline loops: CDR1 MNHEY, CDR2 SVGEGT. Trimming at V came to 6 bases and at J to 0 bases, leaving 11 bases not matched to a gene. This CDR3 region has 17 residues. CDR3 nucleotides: TGTGCCAGCAGGTCGGACAGGGACAGAAGGAGCACAGATACGCAGTATTTT. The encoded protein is CASRSDRDRRSTDTQYF.

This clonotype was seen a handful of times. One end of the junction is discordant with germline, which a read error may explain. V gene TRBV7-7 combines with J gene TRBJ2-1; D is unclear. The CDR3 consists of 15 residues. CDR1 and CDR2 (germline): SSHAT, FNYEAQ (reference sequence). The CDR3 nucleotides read TGTGCTAGCAGCTTAGTAGGCTCCTCCAACAATGAGCAGTTCTTC. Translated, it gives CASSLVGSSNNEQFF.

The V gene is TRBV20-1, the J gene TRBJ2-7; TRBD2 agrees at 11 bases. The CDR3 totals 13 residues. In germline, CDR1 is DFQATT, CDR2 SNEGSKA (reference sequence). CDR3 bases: TGCAGGGTCACTAGCGGGGGAACCTACGAGCAGTACTTC. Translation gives CRVTSGGTYEQYF.

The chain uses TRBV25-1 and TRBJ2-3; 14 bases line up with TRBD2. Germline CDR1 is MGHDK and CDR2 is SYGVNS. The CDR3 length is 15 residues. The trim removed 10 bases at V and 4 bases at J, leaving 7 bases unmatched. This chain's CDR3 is CANSGLAGGADTQYF. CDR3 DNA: TGTGCCAACAGCGGACTAGCGGGAGGTGCAGATACGCAGTATTTT.

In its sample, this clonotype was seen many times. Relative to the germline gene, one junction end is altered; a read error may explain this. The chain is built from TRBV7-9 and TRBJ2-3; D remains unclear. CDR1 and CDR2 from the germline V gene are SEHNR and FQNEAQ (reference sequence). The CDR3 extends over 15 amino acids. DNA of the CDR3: TGTGCCAGCAGCTTAGGGGTCCTTACCACAGATCCGCAGTATTTT. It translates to CASSLGVLTTDPQYF.

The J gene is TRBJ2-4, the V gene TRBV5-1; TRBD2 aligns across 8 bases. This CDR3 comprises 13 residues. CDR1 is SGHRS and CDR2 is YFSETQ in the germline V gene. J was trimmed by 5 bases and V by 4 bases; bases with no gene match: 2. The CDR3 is CASSLSGENIQYF. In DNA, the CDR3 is TGCGCCAGCAGCCTTAGCGGGGAAAACATTCAGTACTTC.